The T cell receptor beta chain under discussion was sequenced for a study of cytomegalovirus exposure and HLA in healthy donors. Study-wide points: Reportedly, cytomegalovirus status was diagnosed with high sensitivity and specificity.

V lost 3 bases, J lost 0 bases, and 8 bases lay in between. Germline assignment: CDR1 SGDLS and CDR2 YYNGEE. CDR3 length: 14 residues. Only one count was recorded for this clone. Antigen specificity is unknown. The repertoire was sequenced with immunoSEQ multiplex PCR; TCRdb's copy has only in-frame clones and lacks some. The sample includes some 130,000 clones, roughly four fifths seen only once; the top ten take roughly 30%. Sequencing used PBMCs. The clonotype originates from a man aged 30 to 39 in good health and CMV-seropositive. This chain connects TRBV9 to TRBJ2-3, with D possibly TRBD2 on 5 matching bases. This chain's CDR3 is CASSARTSTDTQYF. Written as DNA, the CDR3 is TGTGCCAGCAGCGCCCGGACTAGCACAGATACGCAGTATTTT.